Below are 7 T cell receptor beta chains sequenced from a single sample in a study of T cell responses to AZD1222 COVID-19 vaccine (dated by TCRdb to about 2021). Library construction relied on the immunoSEQ multiplex PCR assay. TCRdb stores this immuneACCESS table with in-frame sequences only. Part of the clones is absent; in the studies checked, under half of the shortfall reflects unresolved V genes, and no reason is known for the rest. The sample data list some 140,000 clones, and 85% to 95% of these were observed just once. The biggest ten clones account for about 0.91% of the sample. What the time point label conveys for this sample: baseline before first vaccination. The sequenced sample was peripheral blood, obtained on day 0 of AZD1222 vaccination. Receptor source: an adult in good health.

This sequence joins TRBV21-1 and TRBJ2-3; the table calls TRBD2, which could not be checked here. TRBV21-1 is flagged as a pseudogene. This CDR3 has 16 amino acids. In DNA, the CDR3 is TGTGCCAGCAGCGCCTTCGGGGAGCGGGCGAAGGATACGCAGTATTTT. Amino acids: CASSAFGERAKDTQYF.

This clone was detected once. The chain uses TRBV9 and TRBJ2-3, with TRBD1 as a possible D gene (6 bases). The CDR3 extends over 15 amino acids. Germline V gene sequence: CDR1 SGDLS, CDR2 YYNGEE. Trimming removed 1 base from V and 2 bases from J, with 11 bases in between. The CDR3: CASSVQGLPTDTQYF. The CDR3 bases are TGTGCCAGCAGCGTACAGGGGTTGCCCACAGATACGCAGTATTTT.

The J gene is TRBJ2-2, the V gene TRBV11-2; D is ambiguous. Per germline, CDR1 SGHAT and CDR2 FQNNGV. V lost 5 bases, J lost 9 bases, and 7 bases lay in between. The CDR3 is 11 amino acids. CDR3 region: CASSNNRELFF. The CDR3 DNA follows: TGTGCCAGCAGCAATAACAGGGAGCTGTTTTTT.

CDR3 loop: CASSDGDRGNSPLHF. The CDR3 nucleotides read TGTGCCAGCAGCGACGGGGACAGGGGGAATTCACCCCTCCACTTT. The V call is TRBV11-2, the J call TRBJ1-6, with 11 bases aligning to TRBD1. J lost 7 bases, V lost 5 bases, and 4 bases had no gene match. The CDR3 extends over 15 amino acids. The germline CDR1 and CDR2 sequences are SGHAT and FQNNGV.

The chain is built from TRBV7-2 and TRBJ1-1, with 9 bases aligning to TRBD1. The CDR3 contains 14 residues. The trim removed 1 base at V and 7 bases at J, leaving 4 bases unmatched. Germline CDR1 and CDR2: SGHTA and FQGNSA. The CDR3 DNA reads as TGTGCCAGCAGCTTAGGAACAGGGGGCTTTGAAGCTTTCTTT. Protein sequence: CASSLGTGGFEAFF.

This clone was detected a few times. The chain couples TRBV18 to TRBJ2-7, with D perhaps TRBD2 (5 bases). This CDR3 is built from 13 residues. Trimming stripped 4 bases from V and 2 bases from J, with 9 bases between. In germline, CDR1 is KGHSH, CDR2 LQKENI. CDR3 sequence reads: CASSRESTYEQYF. For the CDR3, the DNA is TGTGCCAGCTCACGGGAGTCGACCTACGAGCAGTACTTC.

In DNA form, the CDR3 reads TGTGCCAGCGGCCCACAGGGGACGCTATCCTATGGCTACACCTTC. It encodes CASGPQGTLSYGYTF. This chain links TRBV6-5 with TRBJ1-2; 7 nucleotides line up with TRBD1. V trimming: 8 bases; J trimming: 4 bases; junction bases outside the gene matches: 13. Germline V gene sequence: CDR1 MNHEY, CDR2 SVGAGI. The CDR3 length is 15 residues.